These 3 T cell receptor beta chains share one sample of origin, sequenced in a study of T cell repertoires and HLA-DP antigens. Some clones are missing from TCRdb's copy, which holds only in-frame ones; the method was immunoSEQ multiplex PCR. The sample shows about 89,000 clones, 86% of them seen only once. These receptors are not linked to any known antigen. The sample taken for sequencing was CD4+ T cells from PBMCs. The receptor source for this set is a middle-aged man in good health and CMV-seronegative.

This clone was detected only a few times. This chain uses TRBV5-1 with TRBJ1-6; 10 bases fit TRBD1. The V segment lost 0 bases and the J segment 9 bases; nucleotides outside the gene matches: 3. Per the germline V gene, CDR1 is SGHRS and CDR2 is YFSETQ. There are 15 residues in the CDR3. CDR3 sequence (DNA): TGCGCCAGCAGCTTGGAGACAGGGGGCAGTTCACCCCTCCACTTT. Its translation is CASSLETGGSSPLHF.

This chain uses TRBV6-5 with TRBJ1-2, with D unresolved. V was pared by 6 bases and J by 6 bases, with 14 bases between. Germline CDR1 is MNHEY and CDR2 is SVGAGI. This CDR3 is built from 13 residues. The CDR3 loop reads CASSRDYRDGYTF. In DNA, the CDR3 is TGTGCCAGCAGCCGCGACTACAGAGATGGCTACACCTTC.

CDR3 DNA: TGTGCCAGCAGCTTGTGGGCGGATGGCTACACCTTC. Residues: CASSLWADGYTF. This rearrangement joins TRBV5-4 to TRBJ1-2, with unresolved D. Between the trimmed V and J ends, which lost 1 base and 6 bases, there was a span of 7 bases. This CDR3 region has 12 residues. The germline V gene encodes CDR1 SGHNT and CDR2 YYREEE (reference sequence).